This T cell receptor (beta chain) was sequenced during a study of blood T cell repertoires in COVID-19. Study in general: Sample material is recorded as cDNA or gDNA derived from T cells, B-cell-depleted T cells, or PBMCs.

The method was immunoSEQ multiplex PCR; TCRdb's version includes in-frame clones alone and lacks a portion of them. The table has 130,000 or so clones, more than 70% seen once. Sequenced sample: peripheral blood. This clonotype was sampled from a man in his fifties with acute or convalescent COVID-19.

In DNA, the CDR3 is TGTGCCAGCAGTCTCCCGGGACAGGCCTACAATGAGCAGTTCTTC. It codes for CASSLPGQAYNEQFF. V is TRBV28 and J is TRBJ2-1; 8 positions agree with TRBD1. Germline trimming cut 5 bases from V and 2 bases from J; bases unmatched to any gene: 5. Germline lookup yields CDR1 MDHEN and CDR2 SYDVKM. The CDR3 is 15 residues long.